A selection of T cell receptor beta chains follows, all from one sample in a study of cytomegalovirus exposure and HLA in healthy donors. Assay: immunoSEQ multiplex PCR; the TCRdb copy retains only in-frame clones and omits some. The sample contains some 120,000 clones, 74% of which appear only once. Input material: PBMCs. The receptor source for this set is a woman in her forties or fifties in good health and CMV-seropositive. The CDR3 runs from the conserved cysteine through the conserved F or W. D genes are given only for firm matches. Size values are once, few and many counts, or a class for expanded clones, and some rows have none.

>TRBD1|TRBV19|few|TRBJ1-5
CASSRYRDRKDQPQHF
TGTGCCAGTAGTAGGTACCGGGACAGGAAGGATCAGCCCCAGCATTTT
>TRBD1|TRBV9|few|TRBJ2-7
CASSVAPGQGEYEQYF
TGTGCCAGCAGCGTAGCCCCCGGACAGGGGGAGTACGAGCAGTACTTC
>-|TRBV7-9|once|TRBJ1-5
CASSLVSGNQPQHF
TGTGCCAGCAGCTTAGTGTCCGGCAATCAGCCCCAGCATTTT
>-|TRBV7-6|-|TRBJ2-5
CASSLALGAGQETQYF
TGTGCCAGCAGCTTAGCCCTCGGAGCGGGTCAAGAGACCCAGTACTTC
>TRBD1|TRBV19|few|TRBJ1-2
CASSIETGQGNYGYTF
TGTGCCAGTAGTATAGAGACGGGACAGGGGAACTATGGCTACACCTTC
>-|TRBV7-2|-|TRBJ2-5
CASSFSPGETQYF
TGTGCCAGCAGCTTTAGCCCCGGAGAGACCCAGTACTTC
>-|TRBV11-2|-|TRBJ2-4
CASGSSGVWAKNIQYF
TGTGCCAGCGGATCCTCCGGGGTTTGGGCCAAAAACATTCAGTACTTC
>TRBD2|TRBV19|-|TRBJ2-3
CATTTVRGGMTDTQYF
TGTGCCACCACGACGGTGCGGGGGGGCATGACAGATACGCAGTATTTT
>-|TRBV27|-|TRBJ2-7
CASSPGWRGKNSEQYF
TGTGCCAGCAGCCCGGGTTGGAGGGGTAAGAATAGCGAGCAGTACTTC
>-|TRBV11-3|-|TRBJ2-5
CASSLGSRAVETQYF
TGTGCCAGCAGCTTAGGGTCCAGGGCGGTGGAGACCCAGTACTTC
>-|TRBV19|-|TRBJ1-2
CASSPRGAVNYGYTF
TGTGCCAGTAGTCCCCGGGGGGCTGTTAACTATGGCTACACCTTC
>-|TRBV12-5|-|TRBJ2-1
CASGLPWGAGGEQFF
TGTGCTAGTGGTTTGCCCTGGGGCGCAGGAGGGGAGCAGTTCTTC
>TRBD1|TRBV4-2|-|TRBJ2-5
CASSLNPTGDRGAQYF
TGTGCCAGCAGCCTAAACCCGACAGGGGACCGTGGGGCCCAGTACTTC
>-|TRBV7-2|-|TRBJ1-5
CASSSAGGVNQPQHF
TGTGCCAGCAGCTCCGCGGGGGGGGTCAATCAGCCCCAGCATTTT
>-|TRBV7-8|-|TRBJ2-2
CASSLISGIQAPGELFF
TGTGCCAGCAGCTTAATATCCGGGATTCAAGCCCCCGGGGAGCTGTTTTTT
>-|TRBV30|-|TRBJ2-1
CAWSPAPRQFNEQFF
TGTGCCTGGAGTCCAGCCCCCCGACAGTTCAATGAGCAGTTCTTC
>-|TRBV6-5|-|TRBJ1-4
CASSYSPQGNEKLFF
TGTGCCAGCAGTTACTCACCGCAGGGGAATGAAAAACTGTTTTTT